This T cell receptor beta chain was found in a study of blood T cell repertoires in COVID-19. The CDR3 loop spans 12 amino acids. Germline V gene data show CDR1 as LNHDA and CDR2 as SQIVND (reference sequence). Trimming removed 3 bases at V and 7 bases at J, with 6 bases between. Libraries were prepared by immunoSEQ multiplex PCR; TCRdb keeps only in-frame clonotypes and omits some of them. This sample has 150,000 or so clones, with about 74% found just once. The source material was peripheral blood. This rearrangement joins TRBV19 to TRBJ1-4; D is ambiguous. This TCR was recovered from a woman at least 80 years old with acute or convalescent COVID-19. The CDR3 reads CASSILAEKLFF. DNA for the CDR3: TGTGCCAGTAGTATTTTAGCTGAAAAACTGTTTTTT.